These 17 T cell receptor beta chains were all obtained from the same sample, sequenced in a study of blood T cell repertoires in COVID-19. The data were produced by immunoSEQ multiplex PCR, yet TCRdb's version contains in-frame clones alone and is incomplete. The sample comprises about 250,000 clones, roughly 84% of which are singletons, and 1.5% to 1.9% rests with the top ten. Material for sequencing was peripheral blood. Receptors were obtained from a woman between 40 and 55 years old who had recovered from COVID-19.

This clone was picked up one time. A much larger clone differs by one base, so this may be a read error. This sequence joins TRBV7-9 and TRBJ1-1; maybe TRBD1 (5 bases). Germline V gives CDR1 SEHNR, CDR2 FQNEAQ (reference sequence). This CDR3 region has 13 residues. Deletions cut 6 bases from V and 1 base from J, with 9 bases between. The CDR3 DNA reads TGTGCCAGCAGTAGAACAGGGAACACTGAAGCTTTCTTT. Translated: CASSRTGNTEAFF.

This chain joins TRBV30 and TRBJ1-1; a possible D gene is TRBD1 (5 bases). The germline gives CDR1 GTSNPN, CDR2 SVGIG (reference sequence). Trimming left V 3 bases short and J 0 bases short, with 17 bases between. The CDR3 contains 16 residues. The DNA for the CDR3 is TGTGCCTGGAGGGTCCCATCTGGAGGGGTGAACACTGAAGCTTTCTTT. Translation gives CAWRVPSGGVNTEAFF.

This sequence joins TRBV6-1 and TRBJ1-1; 11 nucleotides align to TRBD1. From germline, CDR1 is MNHNS and CDR2 SASEGT. Germline trimming cut 2 bases from V and 3 bases from J; bases unmatched to any gene: 8. The CDR3 runs 17 residues. CDR3 DNA sequence: TGTGCCAGCAGTGAACCCGGGACAGGGGGATGGTACACTGAAGCTTTCTTT. The encoded protein is CASSEPGTGGWYTEAFF.

The rearrangement joins TRBV7-3 to TRBJ2-5; TRBD2 aligns across 7 bases. V shed 5 bases, J shed 2 bases, and the junction held 2 bases outside the gene matches. The germline gives CDR1 SGHTA, CDR2 FQGTGA. The length of the CDR3 is 13 residues. CDR3: CASSLGGQETQYF. CDR3 nucleotides: TGTGCCAGCAGCCTGGGGGGGCAAGAGACCCAGTACTTC. The full variable domain, completed using reference TRBV7-3 and TRBJ2-5, is GAGVSQTPSNKVTEKGKYVELRCDPISGHTALYWYRQSLGQGPEFLIYFQGTGAADDSGLPNDRFFAVRPEGSVSTLKIQRTERGDSAVYLCASSLGGQETQYFGPGTRLLVL.

This rearrangement joins TRBV7-2 to TRBJ2-1; TRBD1 might be the D (6 bases). V lost 5 bases, J lost 9 bases, and 14 bases lay in between. The germline V gene encodes CDR1 SGHTA and CDR2 FQGNSA. The CDR3 spans 13 residues. Written as DNA, the CDR3 is TGTGCCAGCAGCCTGGGGGACACCCGTGAGCAGTTCTTC. Protein: CASSLGDTREQFF.

The chain uses TRBV10-3 and TRBJ2-5; tentatively, D is TRBD2 (6 bases). Deletions cut 2 bases from V and 2 bases from J, with 9 bases between. The CDR3 contains 14 residues. Germline CDR1 reads ENHRY; CDR2 reads SYGVKD. The CDR3 loop is CAISERLGQETQYF. The CDR3 DNA sequence: TGTGCCATCAGTGAGCGACTAGGGCAAGAGACCCAGTACTTC.

This rearrangement joins TRBV19 to TRBJ2-2; tentative D call: TRBD1 (5 bases). Trimming removed 7 bases at V and 6 bases at J, with 18 bases between. The CDR3 has 15 amino acids. CDR1 and CDR2 (germline): LNHDA, SQIVND (reference sequence). Here the CDR3 reads CASTGQMVGAGELFF. DNA for the CDR3: TGTGCCAGTACAGGGCAGATGGTTGGGGCCGGGGAGCTGTTTTTT.

The chain carries TRBV11-3 and TRBJ2-3, with a possible D match to TRBD1 (6 bases). The germline V and J ends were trimmed by 3 bases and 3 bases, with 16 bases remaining between them. CDR3 size: 16 residues. The germline CDR1 and CDR2 sequences are SGHNT and YENEEA. The CDR3 DNA reads TGTGCCAGCAGCTTCTCGTTGGGGGCGAGGACAGATACGCAGTATTTT. This gives the protein CASSFSLGARTDTQYF.

The rearrangement joins TRBV2 to TRBJ2-7; no clear D gene. V shed 6 bases and J shed 2 bases, with 8 bases lying between them. The CDR3 has 12 residues. Germline values: CDR1 SNHLY, CDR2 FYNNEI. The CDR3 DNA reads as TGTGCCAGCAGGGAACAGACCTACGAGCAGTACTTC. This translates into CASREQTYEQYF.

J is TRBJ1-2 and V is TRBV18; a weak D match, TRBD1 (6 bases). V gave up 5 bases and J gave up 2 bases, with 9 bases separating them. Germline V lookup: CDR1 KGHSH, CDR2 LQKENI. The CDR3 is made up of 13 amino acids. CDR3 protein: CASSEQGNYGYTF. CDR3 DNA: TGTGCCAGCTCAGAACAGGGAAACTATGGCTACACCTTC.

This clone was detected a few times. Here the CDR3 reads CASSKDRASEKLFF. The CDR3 DNA reads TGCGCCAGCAGCAAGGACAGGGCCTCGGAAAAACTGTTTTTT. The chain has TRBV5-1 and TRBJ1-4; 8 bases align to TRBD1. V lost 4 bases and J lost 8; bases outside the gene matches: 7. The length of the CDR3 is 14 residues. Germline V CDR1 and CDR2: SGHRS, YFSETQ.

This clone was detected ten times or more. This chain joins TRBV7-9 and TRBJ2-1; tentative D call: TRBD1 (6 bases). The CDR3 length is 15 residues. Germline CDR1 SEHNR, CDR2 FQNEAQ (reference sequence). V lost 3 bases and J lost 1, with 10 bases in between. CDR3 in DNA: TGTGCCAGCAGCTTCAATAGGGGGTCCTACAATGAGCAGTTCTTC. Translating it yields CASSFNRGSYNEQFF.

The rearrangement uses TRBV11-2 and TRBJ2-1; perhaps TRBD1 as D (7 bases). This CDR3 comprises 15 residues. Looked up from germline, CDR1 is SGHAT and CDR2 is FQNNGV. Between the trimmed V and J ends, which lost 5 bases and 0 bases, there was a span of 11 bases. CDR3 in DNA: TGTGCCAGCAGCGCGGGACAGACCTCCTACAATGAGCAGTTCTTC. It codes for CASSAGQTSYNEQFF.

This chain uses TRBV3-1 (or the pseudogene TRBV3-2) with TRBJ2-5; 10 bases fit TRBD2. CDR1 LGHDT and CDR2 YNNKEL come from the germline V gene (reference sequence). The CDR3 runs to 20 residues. Trimming took 0 bases from V and 9 from J; bases not matched to a gene: 22. The CDR3 bases are TGTGCCAGCAGCCAAGATCTTCCTAGCGGGGGCCTTAGTCCCCCCAAGCCCCAGTACTTC. It encodes CASSQDLPSGGLSPPKPQYF.

This clone has a handful of counts. This rearrangement joins TRBV6-2 or TRBV6-3 to TRBJ1-1; 9 bases align to TRBD1. The germline V gene encodes CDR1 MNHEY and CDR2 SVGEGT. The trim removed 0 bases at V and 5 bases at J, leaving 10 bases unmatched. The CDR3 spans 17 residues. This CDR3 reads CASSYSILGQGWTEAFF. The CDR3 bases are TGTGCCAGCAGTTACTCGATATTGGGACAGGGATGGACTGAAGCTTTCTTT.

J is TRBJ1-5 and V is TRBV27, with 7 bases identical to TRBD1. This CDR3 spans 13 amino acids. Germline V gene sequence: CDR1 MNHEY, CDR2 SMNVEV (reference sequence). The ends lost 6 bases at V and 7 bases at J; junction bases unmatched: 6. CDR3: CASSHTGVQPQHF. In nucleotides, the CDR3 is TGTGCCAGCAGCCATACAGGGGTCCAGCCCCAGCATTTT.

The V gene is TRBV6-1, the J gene TRBJ2-1; 10 nucleotides agree with TRBD1. Trimming removed 0 bases from V and 7 bases from J; junction bases left unmatched: 3. This CDR3 region has 15 residues. Germline CDR1 reads MNHNS; CDR2 reads SASEGT. CDR3 region: CASSEAWTGGNEQFF. The DNA for the CDR3 is TGTGCCAGCAGTGAAGCGTGGACAGGGGGTAATGAGCAGTTCTTC.